The source of this T cell receptor beta chain is a study of blood T cell repertoires in COVID-19. The cohort comprised adults aged 18 to 89 years residing in about 25 US areas. Assignment of participants to cohorts was predicated upon participant-reported clinical history. Germline V gene lookup returns CDR1 SGHRS and CDR2 YFSETQ. The CDR3 is 14 amino acids. The V and J ends lost 0 bases and 4 bases, in that order; junction bases with no gene match: 0. Some clones are missing from TCRdb's copy, which holds only in-frame ones; the method was immunoSEQ multiplex PCR. Here the sample spans some 380,000 clones, around 87% being singletons. This clone was observed a few times.

V and J are TRBV5-1 and TRBJ2-1, with 8 bases that match TRBD1. Sequencing input: PBMCs or T cells enriched from blood (not recorded which). This sequence was found in a man aged 25 to 45 who had recovered from COVID-19. In DNA, the CDR3 is TGCGCCAGCAGCTTGGGACAGGGGTACAATGAGCAGTTCTTC. Translated: CASSLGQGYNEQFF. Using reference TRBV5-1 and TRBJ2-1 for the parts outside the CDR3, the full variable domain is KAGVTQTPRYLIKTRGQQVTLSCSPISGHRSVSWYQQTPGQGLQFLFEYFSETQRNKGNFPGRFSGRQFSNSRSEMNVSTLELGDSALYLCASSLGQGYNEQFFGPGTRLTVL.